This entry concerns a single TCR beta chain. These data are taken from a study of blood T cell repertoires in COVID-19. Germline-derived CDR1 and CDR2 are WSHSY and SAAADI. The V end lost 10 bases, the J end lost 1 base, and 20 bases lay between the germline ends. The length of the CDR3 is 16 residues. Methods used by the authors: Reference gene primer amplification gave nucleated cell count estimates. Sequenced by immunoSEQ multiplex PCR; TCRdb stores in-frame clones only, minus some. V and J calls plus clone size are reproduced from that table; the DNA served to infer D and trimming. There are 200,000 to 250,000 clones in the sample; around 90% occur only once, and more than 1.4% lies in the top ten.

The rearrangement joins TRBV10-2 to TRBJ1-5; D ambiguous. The source material was peripheral blood. This sequence originates from a man younger than 35 with active or convalescent COVID-19. The CDR3 reads CATSRQAGASNQPQHF. The DNA of the CDR3 is TGCGCCACCTCCCGTCAGGCAGGCGCAAGCAATCAGCCCCAGCATTTT.